The source of this T cell receptor (beta chain) is a study of control samples from healthy donors and cancer patients. The repertoire was sequenced with immunoSEQ multiplex PCR; TCRdb's copy has only in-frame clones and lacks some. This table has fewer than 95,000 clones, around nine tenths appearing once. The CDR3 has 15 residues. V was clipped by 4 bases and J by 1 base; unmatched bases: 5. Germline loops: CDR1 SGDLS, CDR2 YYNGEE. The source material was blood. The clonotype comes from a man between 25 and 39 years old in good health. This chain joins TRBV9 and TRBJ1-5, with 7 bases fitting TRBD1. The chain's CDR3 is CASSPDRVSNQPQHF. The CDR3 DNA is TGTGCCAGCAGCCCAGACAGGGTCAGCAATCAGCCCCAGCATTTT. Full variable domain (missing parts from reference TRBV9 and TRBJ1-5): DSGVTQTPKHLITATGQRVTLRCSPRSGDLSVYWYQQSLDQGLQFLIQYYNGEERAKGNILERFSAQQFPDLHSELNLSSLELGDSALYFCASSPDRVSNQPQHFGDGTRLSIL.